This TCR beta chain emerged from a study of vaccination and CD4 T cells after COVID-19. Turning to this clonotype: Its antigen is not known.

Cultured CD4+ T cell DNA was sequenced using the Oncomine TCR Beta short-read assay. TCRdb itself ran the PCR reads through MiXCR, one entry per CDR3 protein. This table holds around 6,000 distinct CDR3 sequences, roughly 44% found once. Specified treatment: roughly nine-day PBMC culture with coronavirus spike peptide pools or control peptides (ViraFEST assay). Unexposed donor CD4+ T cells predated the COVID-19 pandemic, collected 2011-2018. Points from the study as a whole: Spike mono-reactive status applied to 304 of 307 vaccine-specific clones in convalescent patients.

This CDR3 has 15 residues. Germline V lookup: CDR1 SNHLY, CDR2 FYNNEI. J gave up 7 bases and V 5 bases, and 12 bases lay outside the gene matches. The gene calls are TRBV2 and TRBJ2-5; the match to TRBD2 covers 8 bases. Sequencing was performed on CD4+ T cells from blood, cultured in vitro. The TCR sequence derives from a human donor in good health. CDR3 in amino acids: CASSPAAGLAWTQYF. The CDR3 DNA follows: TGTGCCAGCAGTCCAGCTGCCGGACTAGCATGGACCCAGTACTTC.